These 29 T cell receptor beta chains were all obtained from the same sample, sequenced in a study of liver allograft versus peripheral blood T cells. Study summary: Graft-liver T cell receptor repertoires were compared against recipient peripheral blood repertoires.

TCRdb processed the reads anew with MiXCR; each CDR3 protein has one entry. The sample holds several thousand distinct CDR3 sequences, 16% seen once. The receptor source for this set is a human patient who had a liver transplant. Some of the T cells might come from the graft donor.

A few counts support this clonotype. The chain uses TRBV6-5 and TRBJ1-1; the match to TRBD1 covers 9 bases. The CDR3 covers 15 residues. The trim removed 2 bases at V and 5 bases at J, leaving 6 bases unmatched. Germline CDR1 MNHEY, CDR2 SVGAGI. CDR3 DNA: TGTGCCAGCAGTTACAAGGGACAGGGCAGGACTGAAGCTTTCTTT. Translating gives CASSYKGQGRTEAFF.

The chain joins TRBV2 to TRBJ1-1, with D perhaps TRBD1 (5 bases). Trimming pared 7 bases from V and 0 bases from J, leaving 9 bases between. The V gene's germline CDR1 is SNHLY and CDR2 FYNNEI. This CDR3 contains 13 residues. This CDR3 is CASKRGMNTEAFF. DNA of the CDR3: TGTGCCAGCAAGAGGGGCATGAACACTGAAGCTTTCTTT.

The V and J genes are TRBV2 and TRBJ2-1; TRBD2 matches 7 bases. V lost 6 bases, J lost 9 bases, and 2 bases stayed unmatched. Germline CDR1 is SNHLY and CDR2 is FYNNEI. The CDR3 runs to 11 residues. The CDR3 here is CASRLAGEQFF. CDR3 nucleotides: TGTGCCAGCAGGTTAGCGGGTGAGCAGTTCTTC. Based on the CDR3 plus reference TRBV2 and TRBJ2-1, the full variable domain is EPEVTQTPSHQVTQMGQEVILRCVPISNHLYFYWYRQILGQKVEFLVSFYNNEISEKSEIFDDQFSVERPDGSNFTLKIRSTKLEDSAMYFCASRLAGEQFFGPGTRLTVL.

By share of the sample, this clonotype is medium-sized. This chain joins TRBV19 and TRBJ2-7; D unresolved. The CDR3 is made up of 12 amino acids. V was pared by 2 bases and J by 6 bases, with 8 bases between. Per the germline V gene, CDR1 is LNHDA and CDR2 is SQIVND (reference sequence). CDR3 sequence (DNA): TGTGCCAGTAGTATAAGGTCCGGCGAGCAGTACTTC. Residues: CASSIRSGEQYF.

This clonotype is classed as medium-sized (0.01 to 0.1%). The V and J genes are TRBV18 and TRBJ1-1; no clear D gene. From germline, CDR1 is KGHSH and CDR2 LQKENI. The germline V and J ends were trimmed by 5 bases and 0 bases, with 7 bases remaining between them. The CDR3 length is 13 residues. The CDR3 DNA is TGTGCCAGCTCAAGACCTCTGAACACTGAAGCTTTCTTT. Its translation is CASSRPLNTEAFF.

The chain employs TRBV30 and TRBJ1-6; possible D gene TRBD1, 6 bases. The CDR3 covers 13 residues. The V end lost 2 bases, the J end lost 5 bases, and 7 bases lay between the germline ends. CDR1 GTSNPN and CDR2 SVGIG come from the germline V gene (reference sequence). CDR3 in amino acids: CAWSHRDNSPLHF. CDR3 DNA: TGTGCCTGGAGTCACAGGGATAATTCACCCCTCCACTTT.

There are a few counts of this clonotype. This sequence joins TRBV2 and TRBJ2-7, with D possibly being TRBD1 (5 bases). Germline V gives CDR1 SNHLY, CDR2 FYNNEI. The CDR3 contains 12 residues. Trimming removed 4 bases at V and 4 bases at J, with 8 bases between. CDR3 DNA sequence: TGTGCCAGCAGTGCAGACAGTTACGAGCAGTACTTC. It codes for CASSADSYEQYF.

This clonotype ranks as medium-sized. The chain joins TRBV6-1 to TRBJ1-4, with D hard to call. Trimming took off 6 bases at V and 8 bases at J, with 19 bases between the two ends. This CDR3 has 15 residues. The germline CDR1 and CDR2 sequences are MNHNS and SASEGT. The CDR3 sequence: CASRDVTATREKLFF. The CDR3 coding sequence is TGTGCCAGCAGGGACGTGACCGCGACACGAGAAAAACTGTTTTTT.

This clonotype appeared many times. The rearrangement uses TRBV24-1 and TRBJ2-3, with D unclear. CDR1 is KGHDR and CDR2 is SFDVKD in the germline V gene. The CDR3 consists of 13 residues. V lost 3 bases and J lost 4, with 7 bases in between. Written as DNA, the CDR3 is TGTGCCACCAGTGATCCGGGTCCAGATACGCAGTATTTT. Translation: CATSDPGPDTQYF.

The sample holds many counts of this clonotype. The V gene is TRBV5-4, the J gene TRBJ1-2; D might be TRBD1 (6 bases). The CDR3 contains 12 residues. The germline V gene encodes CDR1 SGHNT and CDR2 YYREEE (reference sequence). With 2 bases removed from V and 8 bases from J, the gap between germline ends came to 10 bases. CDR3 bases: TGTGCCAGCAGCTTCAAGGGGGGCGGCTACACCTTC. Its translation is CASSFKGGGYTF.

This rearrangement joins TRBV12-3 or TRBV12-4 to TRBJ1-1; TRBD1 matches 8 bases. Losses at the gene ends were 6 bases for V and 7 bases for J; bases not matched to a gene: 10. The CDR3 length is 14 residues. The CDR3 region is CASRGDRGGGEAFF. In DNA form, the CDR3 reads TGTGCCAGCAGGGGCGACAGGGGAGGTGGTGAAGCTTTCTTT.

This clonotype was seen repeatedly, ten times or more. CDR3 amino acids: CSAADWGEAFF. The CDR3 region has the DNA TGCAGTGCTGCGGATTGGGGTGAAGCTTTCTTT. This chain connects TRBV20-1 to TRBJ1-1; D gene unclear. V gave up 5 bases and J gave up 7 bases, with 11 bases separating them. This CDR3 is 11 amino acids long. From germline, CDR1 is DFQATT and CDR2 SNEGSKA (reference sequence).

This clonotype ranks as medium-sized. The J gene is TRBJ1-4, the V gene TRBV6-1; 9 nucleotides agree with TRBD1. CDR3 length: 15 amino acids. V lost 6 bases, J lost 8 bases, and 10 bases stayed unmatched. CDR1 is MNHNS, CDR2 SASEGT, per germline. The chain's CDR3 is CASREWGQGEEKLFF. In DNA form, the CDR3 reads TGTGCCAGCAGGGAGTGGGGACAGGGTGAAGAAAAACTGTTTTTT.

In its sample, this clonotype is medium-sized (0.01 to 0.1%). The chain combines TRBV14 with TRBJ2-7; D is unclear. Germline CDR1 is SGHDN and CDR2 is FVKESK. The CDR3 is 12 residues long. Trimming left V 4 bases short and J 4 bases short, with 8 bases between. The DNA for the CDR3 is TGTGCCAGCAGCCGGACCGCATACGAGCAGTACTTC. Encoded protein: CASSRTAYEQYF.

This clonotype appeared many times. The rearrangement links TRBV7-2 to TRBJ2-7; unclear D gene. Germline CDR1 and CDR2: SGHTA and FQGNSA. The ends were cut back, 5 bases at V and 4 bases at J, with 6 bases in the middle. The CDR3 covers 11 residues. The CDR3 DNA sequence: TGTGCCAGCAGCCCCGCTTACGAGCAGTACTTC. Translation: CASSPAYEQYF.

At least ten counts were recorded for this clonotype. The chain is built from TRBV19 and TRBJ2-7; TRBD2 matches 7 bases. V gave up 6 bases and J gave up 2 bases; unmatched junction bases: 1. Germline CDR1 and CDR2: LNHDA and SQIVND (reference sequence). The CDR3 has 12 amino acids. CDR3 in DNA: TGTGCCAGTAGCCGGGGGGCCTACGAGCAGTACTTC. This translates into CASSRGAYEQYF.

Regarding this clonotype: A much larger clone sits a single nucleotide away, making a read error possible. The gene calls are TRBV19 and TRBJ2-7; 10 bases are shared with TRBD1. After removal of 5 bases from V and 5 bases from J, the junction contained 9 bases not matched to a gene. The CDR3 sequence is 15 residues long. Per germline, CDR1 LNHDA and CDR2 SQIVND (reference sequence). This CDR3 is CASSPGTGAVNEQYF. CDR3 in DNA: TGTGCCAGTAGTCCGGGGACAGGGGCGGTTAACGAGCAGTACTTC.

The V gene is TRBV9, the J gene TRBJ1-3; weak D call: TRBD1 (5 bases). The CDR3 sequence is 16 residues long. The ends were cut back, 0 bases at V and 2 bases at J, with 12 bases in the middle. Looked up from germline, CDR1 is SGDLS and CDR2 is YYNGEE. The CDR3: CASSVATGEAGNTIYF. In DNA form, the CDR3 reads TGTGCCAGCAGCGTAGCTACAGGAGAAGCTGGAAACACCATATATTTT.

This clonotype was observed a handful of times. V gene TRBV12-3 or TRBV12-4 combines with J gene TRBJ1-5, with TRBD1 matching over 7 bases. Trimming took 6 bases from V and 6 from J; bases not matched to a gene: 2. The CDR3 length is 12 residues. DNA for the CDR3: TGTGCCAGCAGGTCAGGGGGTCAGCCCCAGCATTTT. Translation gives CASRSGGQPQHF.

The chain combines TRBV20-1 with TRBJ2-3; TRBD2 agrees at 12 bases. Per the germline V gene, CDR1 is DFQATT and CDR2 is SNEGSKA (reference sequence). The junction had 15 bases not matched to a gene; V was cut back by 7 bases and J by 7 bases. This CDR3 is 16 amino acids long. CDR3 bases: TGCAGTGTTTCGACTCGGGGGACTAGCGGGTTGAATACGCAGTATTTT. It translates to CSVSTRGTSGLNTQYF.

Only a few counts were recorded for this clonotype. The genes are TRBV5-1 and TRBJ1-1, with D unresolved. V lost 0 bases to trimming and J lost 4 bases, with 13 bases between them. CDR1 is SGHRS, CDR2 YFSETQ, per germline. CDR3 length equals 15 residues. In DNA form, the CDR3 reads TGCGCCAGCAGCTTGGCCGGCAATACCGGCACTGAAGCTTTCTTT. As protein: CASSLAGNTGTEAFF.

The chain combines TRBV20-1 with TRBJ2-7, with a possible D match to TRBD2 (6 bases). Germline lookup yields CDR1 DFQATT and CDR2 SNEGSKA (reference sequence). The ends were cut back, 6 bases at V and 4 bases at J, with 13 bases in the middle. CDR3 length: 12 amino acids. CDR3 sequence reads: CSAATRAYEQYF. CDR3 bases: TGCAGTGCCGCGACTAGAGCTTACGAGCAGTACTTC.

This clonotype rates as medium-sized (0.01 to 0.1%). The V gene is TRBV6-5, the J gene TRBJ1-2, with a tentative D call TRBD1 (6 bases). The germline V and J ends were trimmed by 4 bases and 4 bases, with 16 bases remaining between them. Looked up from germline, CDR1 is MNHEY and CDR2 is SVGAGI. This CDR3 spans 15 amino acids. The DNA of the CDR3 is TGTGCCAGCAGTTCTCGACACAGGGAAAGCTATGGCTACACCTTC. Protein: CASSSRHRESYGYTF.

Points on this clonotype: This could be a read error, since a much larger clone is one nucleotide away. This chain joins TRBV25-1 and TRBJ1-6; D unresolved. Germline V gene sequence: CDR1 MGHDK, CDR2 SYGVNS. The CDR3 is 15 residues long. CDR3 loop: CASGEFGFFDSPLHF. As DNA, the CDR3 is TGTGCCAGCGGTGAATTCGGGTTTTTTGATTCACCCCTCCACTTT. Variable domain in full (rest from reference TRBV25-1 and TRBJ1-6): EADIYQTPRYLVIGTGKKITLECSQTMGHDKMYWYQQDPGMELHLIHYSYGVNSTEKGDLSSESTVSRIRTEHFPLTLESARPSHTSQYLCASGEFGFFDSPLHFGNGTRLTVT.

This chain uses TRBV2 with TRBJ2-1; TRBD2 is a possible D gene (5 bases). The CDR3 is 15 amino acids. Germline V lookup: CDR1 SNHLY, CDR2 FYNNEI. The V end was cut by 1 base, the J end by 3 bases, with 10 bases between. CDR3 sequence (DNA): TGTGCCAGCAGTGAAGAGAGCGGTTTCTACAATGAGCAGTTCTTC. Protein: CASSEESGFYNEQFF.

This clonotype is medium-sized. The rearrangement links TRBV19 to TRBJ1-1; tentative D call: TRBD1 (5 bases). Looked up from germline, CDR1 is LNHDA and CDR2 is SQIVND (reference sequence). V was clipped by 4 bases and J by 3 bases, with 9 bases between them. CDR3 length: 13 residues. The chain's CDR3 is CASSTRGYTEAFF. The CDR3 DNA is TGTGCCAGTAGTACACGGGGGTACACTGAAGCTTTCTTT.

By proportion, this clonotype is medium-sized (0.01 to 0.1%). The chain carries TRBV7-2 and TRBJ1-2; perhaps TRBD1 as D (5 bases). Germline V gene lookup returns CDR1 SGHTA and CDR2 FQGNSA. CDR3 length: 15 residues. The V and J ends lost 1 base and 8 bases respectively, with 17 bases between them. Here the CDR3 reads CASSLGGTALRGYTF. The CDR3 region has the DNA TGTGCCAGCAGCTTAGGGGGGACTGCCCTTCGGGGCTACACCTTC.

This clonotype was seen a few times. V usage is TRBV5-4 and J usage is TRBJ1-2; no clear D gene. This CDR3 has 15 amino acids. V was cut by 4 bases and J by 4 bases, with 17 bases left in between. Germline V gene data show CDR1 as SGHNT and CDR2 as YYREEE (reference sequence). CDR3 protein: CASSRSATESYGYTF. The CDR3 DNA follows: TGTGCCAGCAGCCGCTCTGCAACTGAGTCCTATGGCTACACCTTC.

By proportion, this clonotype is medium-sized. The chain uses TRBV19 and TRBJ2-7, with TRBD1 matching 9 bases. Germline CDR1 LNHDA, CDR2 SQIVND (reference sequence). After removal of 4 bases from V and 3 bases from J, the junction contained 10 bases not matched to a gene. The CDR3 is made up of 16 amino acids. Written as DNA, the CDR3 is TGTGCCAGTAGTAGGAGCCTTCCGGGACAGGGCTACGAGCAGTACTTC. Translating gives CASSRSLPGQGYEQYF.